This T cell receptor (beta chain) comes out of a study of cytomegalovirus exposure and HLA in healthy donors. After removal of 7 bases from V and 7 bases from J, the junction contained 3 bases not matched to a gene. CDR1 is WSHSY and CDR2 is SAAADI in the germline V gene. This CDR3 region has 11 residues. PCR primers comprised 60 Vbeta and 13 Jbeta primers. Produced via immunoSEQ multiplex PCR; TCRdb's table is partial and in-frame only. The table includes 130,000 to 150,000 clones, around 80% detected once. This clone occurred once. Its antigen is not identified. The study's findings and limits: The majority of CMV-associated TCR beta chains were reported as apparently HLA-restricted in a later analysis. Most likely, a cluster of highly shared sequence variants arose as a sequencing artifact. Accurate prediction of most subjects' HLA-A and HLA-B alleles from TCR beta sequences was reported.

The chain joins TRBV10-2 to TRBJ1-1; 7 nucleotides agree with TRBD1. The sequence was obtained from a male donor in good health and CMV-seronegative. The sequencing input was PBMCs. CDR3 DNA sequence: TGCGCCAGCAAGGGGGCGATTGAAGCTTTCTTT. It specifies CASKGAIEAFF.